This note documents a single T cell receptor (beta chain) sequence. This sample was included in a study of blood T cells in healthy people across ages. Together with a sample-barcoded 5' primer, a J-beta primer mix was included in a second PCR lasting 7 to 11 cycles. TCRdb recomputed calls from the 5' RACE reads with MiXCR, one row per CDR3 protein. The sample has fewer than 2 million distinct CDR3 sequences; approximately 39% are singletons. Germline V gene sequence: CDR1 MNHEY, CDR2 SMNVEV (reference sequence). The CDR3 loop spans 13 amino acids. V was clipped by 4 bases and J by 5 bases, with 9 bases between them.

The chain joins TRBV27 to TRBJ2-1, with D unclear. This TCR was recovered from a human donor in good health. The sample consisted of blood. In DNA, the CDR3 is TGTGCCAGCAGTTCCGCTCTCCACAATGAGCAGTTCTTC. Translated: CASSSALHNEQFF.